This T cell receptor (beta chain) was sequenced for a study of CD8 T cells in ankylosing spondylitis. The study's findings and limits: Typical of ankylosing spondylitis blood, it appeared, was a TCR beta motif of fewer than 10 highly homologous variants. Disease-linked clones reportedly showed significant enrichment in matched ankylosing spondylitis synovial fluid.

TCR beta libraries were made by quantitative 5'-RACE with molecular barcodes. TCRdb independently ran MiXCR on the 5' RACE reads; one entry per CDR3 protein. The sample yields fewer than 200,000 distinct CDR3 sequences, roughly 18% seen once. This clonotype was observed many times. Its antigen is currently unknown. V lost 7 bases and J 0 bases, leaving 14 bases between the germline ends. The CDR3 runs to 14 residues. CDR1 DFQATT and CDR2 SNEGSKA come from the germline V gene (reference sequence). The sample taken for sequencing was blood, either unsorted or a sorted T cell fraction (not recorded which). The gene calls are TRBV20-1 and TRBJ2-3; D is perhaps TRBD2 (6 bases). The receptor's source is a male donor between 5 and 35 years old with ankylosing spondylitis or in good health (not recorded which). The CDR3 bases are TGCAGTGTAGGTCTAGCGTGGAGCACAGATACGCAGTATTTT. Protein: CSVGLAWSTDTQYF.